The present entry profiles one T cell receptor beta chain with its context. The antigen is undetermined. Constant-segment primers served in 5'RACE that generated TCR alpha and TCR beta cDNA libraries bearing sample barcodes and UMIs. TCRdb redid the calling of the 5' RACE reads with MiXCR, one entry per CDR3 protein. The sample lists about 240,000 distinct CDR3 sequences, 9.4% seen once, with under 25% in the top ten. This specimen comes from a study of T-cell memory formation after mild COVID-19. Broader study findings: Some clones that responded turned up in pre-infection memory, which suggests that cross-reactive memory joined in. Clones that contracted from day 15 to 85 were balanced CD4/CD8, while later expanders leaned CD4+.

Trimming pared 4 bases from V and 3 bases from J, leaving 7 bases between. The CDR3 covers 12 residues. Germline lookup yields CDR1 SGHAT and CDR2 FQNNGV. The chain has TRBV11-2 and TRBJ2-7; D ambiguous. The sample was PBMCs or a T cell subset sorted from them (not recorded which). The source of this sequence is a man aged 18 to 35 who had mild COVID-19 (a few samples of this study predate the infection). Cell type and time point are not known. CDR3 residues: CASSYLDYEQYF. CDR3 nucleotides: TGTGCCAGCAGCTACCTAGACTACGAGCAGTACTTC.